This TCR beta chain was retrieved from a study of identical twins (dated by TCRdb to 2016 to 2017). Notes on the research overall: To test whether fetal clonotypes persist, this study deep-sequenced TCR alpha and beta repertoires from monozygotic twins, from unrelated adults of various ages, and from cord blood. Replicate twin experiments were performed at different times using different library preparation protocols to rule out contamination. What the work shows at the level of the full study, not this receptor alone: Compared with coincidental sharing between unrelated individuals, out-of-frame TCR alpha sequences shared between twins had an excess of sequences with low generation probability. The excess sharing between twins in beta out-of-frame sequences was weaker because fewer shared sequences reduced the signal-to-noise ratio. Out-of-frame TCR alpha sharing in monozygotic twins was systematically underestimated by recombination models, whereas sharing between unrelated individuals was in agreement with the recombination models. Because the same donors could not be followed over many years, the conclusions relied on cross-sectional statistical analysis. Zero-insertion analyses could be partly confounded by invariant T cells such as MAIT and iNKT, though diverse VJ usage argued against such confounding for most clonotypes. Abundant cord blood beta clonotypes carried fewer insertions; young adult naive repertoires showed a weaker similar trend, while memory repertoires showed none.

Libraries were made using 5' RACE. Data came from an Illumina HiSeq 2000. A universal primer binding site was introduced by template switching, and a unique molecular identifier was present in the final cDNA, enabling accurate counting of TCR cDNA molecules. Specific primers in the conserved constant-segment region were used to synthesize first-strand cDNA for the TCR alpha and beta chains. To control for contamination, every cDNA library was double barcoded, receiving both a SMART-Mk sample barcode and Illumina barcodes. TruSeq adapter sequences, together with Illumina sample barcodes, were added in two successive PCR steps. TCR alpha and beta cDNA libraries were sequenced on the Illumina HiSeq platform with custom primers. In the original analysis: Unique molecular identifiers were extracted from raw reads with MiGEC, and CDR3 positions were determined with MiXCR. Recombination models were inferred per individual with the repgenHMM and IGoR tools using an EM algorithm. Shared clonotype analysis was performed with the tcR package in R, normalizing sharing by the product of cloneset sizes. Out-of-frame nonproductive sequences were analyzed to study raw recombination free of thymic and clonal selection effects. The public sequencing data were trimmed at Q25 with fastp and processed into clonotypes with MiXCR by TCRdb, which kept only in-frame beta chains. Here each entry gathers all rows of one CDR3 protein and keeps the most common genes and DNA. It is TCRdb's table, rather than the study itself, that gives the V and J calls and clone size. In this sample the table shows about 550,000 distinct CDR3 sequences, around 22% of which occur a single time. Of the sample, approximately 0.5% is held by the ten largest clones.

Concerning this clonotype: Its target antigen remains unknown. No clone much larger than this one lies a single base away; base qualities are absent.

Only healthy Caucasian donors were included. The twin cohort consisted of three pairs of female monozygotic twins, all aged roughly 18 to 30 years. CD4+ and CD8+ T cell populations were isolated with positive isolation kits from Invitrogen. Germline trimming amounts to 3 bases on V and 2 bases on J, with 7 as the count of junction bases outside the gene matches. Counted from cysteine to phenylalanine, this CDR3 has 14 amino acids. Only the CDR3 region is kept as DNA, spanning 42 bases read in frame from base 1. CDR1 is given as DFQATT and CDR2 as SNEGSKA, both from the germline V gene (reference sequence). These sequences were also reported in another study, on yellow fever vaccine responses in identical twins. The second study also describes: The T cell response to vaccination in identical twins was reported by the authors to appear partly convergent and partly personalized. The study precisely tracked vaccine-responding T cell clones in identical twins.

This clonotype was sampled from a woman aged 18-29 years in good health. This chain joins TRBV20-1 to TRBJ2-7; 7 of the junction bases match TRBD1. Sequenced input: CD4+ T cells sorted from blood. The DNA sequence is given as TGCAGTGCTAGGCGACAGGGCTTAACCTACGAGCAGTACTTC. Translated, this gives CSARRQGLTYEQYF.